These 5 T cell receptor beta chains were sequenced from one sample in a study of T-cell reconstitution after alpha-beta-depleted transplantation in children (dated by TCRdb to about 2016). Receptor libraries were prepared by PCR. Sequencing was carried out with an Illumina HiSeq 2500. Molecular barcoding was employed in the preparation of TCR libraries, with unique molecular identifiers being used to normalize TCRbeta repertoire quantification. TCRdb passed the public sequencing reads through fastp at Q25 and MiXCR, retaining productive beta sequences. Each CDR3 protein gets just one entry, which takes the most common genes and DNA from the rows behind it. Within this sample are 400,000 to 500,000 distinct CDR3 sequences, with roughly a tenth of them counted one time only. The ten biggest clones cover 5% to 6.5% of the sample. The sequencing used PBMCs from the stem cell graft donor, collected from the stem cell graft. The receptors were sampled from a human donor who donated a stem cell graft to a child with acute myeloid leukemia.

This clonotype occurred a few times. This chain connects TRBV7-2 to TRBJ2-7; 12 bases are a match to TRBD2. CDR1 SGHTA and CDR2 FQGNSA come from the germline V gene. The CDR3 is made up of 15 amino acids. Trimming removed 5 bases from V and 9 bases from J; junction bases left unmatched: 11. The CDR3 loop is CASSPPTSGSHRQYF. The CDR3 DNA follows: TGTGCCAGCAGCCCCCCGACTAGCGGGAGCCATCGGCAGTACTTC.

This clonotype was picked up many times. V and J are TRBV7-2 and TRBJ2-1; D not certain. The CDR3 is 12 amino acids. Germline CDR1 SGHTA, CDR2 FQGNSA. The V end lost 5 bases, the J end lost 10 bases, and 12 bases lay between the germline ends. The CDR3 spells CASSPSRVEQFF. DNA for the CDR3: TGTGCCAGCAGCCCATCTAGGGTCGAGCAGTTCTTC.

This clonotype was seen ten or more times. The chain is built from TRBV5-1 and TRBJ2-1; D unclear. Germline CDR1 is SGHRS and CDR2 is YFSETQ. Trimming shortened V by 0 bases and J by 7 bases, and 14 bases separated the two germline ends. The CDR3 runs to 15 residues. DNA for the CDR3: TGCGCCAGCAGCTTGGCCCTGGGGTCCGCTAATGAGCAGTTCTTC. Protein: CASSLALGSANEQFF.

This sequence joins TRBV6-2 or TRBV6-3 and TRBJ2-7, with 11 bases aligning to TRBD1. CDR1 MNHEY and CDR2 SVGEGT come from the germline V gene. Trimming cost V 3 bases and J 5 bases; bases outside gene matches: 9. The CDR3 has 16 residues. DNA of the CDR3: TGTGCCAGCAGTTATCCCCCCGGACAGGGGGCGGACGAGCAGTACTTC. Translation gives CASSYPPGQGADEQYF.

The V call is TRBV3-1, the J call TRBJ2-1; possibly TRBD1 for D (6 bases). V was pared by 5 bases and J by 13 bases, with 12 bases between. Germline V gene data show CDR1 as LGHDT and CDR2 as YNNKEL (reference sequence). The length of the CDR3 is 11 residues. CDR3 nucleotides: TGTGCCAGCAGCACAGGGAGTTCTCAGTTCTTC. Amino acid sequence: CASSTGSSQFF.